This is a list of T cell receptor beta chains from one sample in a study of OX40 agonist ivuxolimab in advanced cancers. Profiling relied on immunoSEQ multiplex PCR, and the TCRdb table lists in-frame clones only, not all of them. Of tens of thousands of clones in the sample, 75% to 95% are singletons; the top ten hold approximately 0.55%. Sequences were derived from CD4+ or CD8+ T cells sorted from blood, sampled in a trial of the OX40 agonist ivuxolimab. These receptors came from an adult with an advanced solid tumor such as melanoma, head and neck, liver or kidney cancer. The CDR3 runs from the conserved cysteine through the conserved F or W. A D gene is named only where the DNA matches it firmly. A clone size is listed for some rows: how often the clone was seen (once, few, many), or a class if it is expanded.

d_call,j_call,v_call,clone_size,cdr3_aa,cdr3_nt
TRBD1,TRBJ2-1,TRBV6-1,.,CASSDPGTGGGNEQFF,TGTGCCAGCAGTGACCCCGGGACAGGGGGCGGGAATGAGCAGTTCTTC
TRBD2,TRBJ2-5,TRBV6-6,once,CASSLAGGRETQYF,TGTGCCAGCAGTCTAGCGGGAGGCAGGGAGACCCAGTACTTC
.,TRBJ2-7,TRBV29-1,few,CSVSAGSPYEQYF,TGCAGCGTTTCCGCCGGGTCACCCTACGAGCAGTACTTC
.,TRBJ2-1,TRBV5-1,.,CASSLAQNEQFF,TGCGCCAGCAGCTTGGCCCAAAATGAGCAGTTCTTC
TRBD2,TRBJ2-1,TRBV15,once,CATSRDSGGRGEQFF,TGTGCCACCAGCAGAGATTCGGGCGGGAGGGGTGAGCAGTTCTTC
TRBD1,TRBJ2-3,TRBV27,.,CASSRGQGPDTQYF,TGTGCCAGCAGCCGGGGACAGGGCCCAGATACGCAGTATTTT
TRBD2,TRBJ2-7,TRBV12-5,.,CASGLGLAPYEQYF,TGTGCTAGTGGTTTGGGACTAGCGCCCTACGAGCAGTACTTC
TRBD2,TRBJ2-1,TRBV10-2,.,CATTRIAGSYNEQFF,TGCGCCACAACAAGAATAGCGGGATCCTACAATGAGCAGTTCTTC
.,TRBJ1-4,TRBV7-2,few,CASSSYPATNEKLFF,TGTGCCAGCAGCTCCTATCCTGCAACTAATGAAAAACTGTTTTTT
.,TRBJ1-5,TRBV19,.,CASKGGYNQPQHF,TGTGCCAGTAAGGGGGGTTACAATCAGCCCCAGCATTTT
.,TRBJ1-2,TRBV18,.,CASSSLDRVGYTF,TGTGCCAGCTCCTCCTTAGACCGTGTTGGCTACACCTTC
TRBD2,TRBJ2-7,TRBV7-3,.,CASSLAGGYEQYF,TGTGCCAGCAGCTTAGCGGGAGGGTACGAGCAGTACTTC
.,TRBJ1-1,TRBV19,.,CASSVFPGGEAFF,TGTGCCAGTAGTGTATTTCCGGGGGGGGAAGCTTTCTTT
.,TRBJ2-2,TRBV6-5,.,CASSRTTGELFF,TGTGCCAGCAGTCGGACGACCGGGGAGCTGTTTTTT
.,TRBJ2-3,TRBV18,.,CASSPGDTQYF,TGTGCCAGCTCACCGGGCGATACGCAGTATTTT
.,TRBJ2-7,TRBV27,.,CASSPTRDGAYEQYF,TGTGCCAGCAGTCCGACCCGGGACGGAGCCTACGAGCAGTACTTC
TRBD2,TRBJ2-7,TRBV6-5,.,CASSQGTSGREQYF,TGTGCCAGCAGTCAGGGGACTAGCGGGAGGGAGCAGTACTTC
TRBD2,TRBJ2-2,TRBV10-3,.,CAISSSGTNTGELFF,TGTGCCATCAGTTCTAGCGGGACGAACACCGGGGAGCTGTTTTTT
.,TRBJ2-7,TRBV19,.,CASSSTPGIVEQYF,TGTGCCAGTAGTTCAACCCCAGGTATCGTCGAGCAGTACTTC
.,TRBJ2-7,TRBV19,.,CASRDYEGREQYF,TGTGCCAGTCGCGACTATGAGGGCCGTGAGCAGTACTTC
TRBD2,TRBJ2-7,TRBV5-1,.,CASSLGLAGGLDLEQYF,TGCGCCAGCAGCTTGGGGCTAGCGGGAGGCCTGGATCTCGAGCAGTACTTC
.,TRBJ2-7,TRBV2,.,CASLGRGTPNEQYF,TGTGCCAGCTTAGGTAGGGGGACACCCAATGAGCAGTACTTC
.,TRBJ2-1,TRBV5-1,.,CASSPGLIPAPSEEQFF,TGCGCCAGCAGCCCCGGACTTATCCCGGCACCTTCAGAAGAGCAGTTCTTC
.,TRBJ2-6,TRBV28,.,CASRQGSGANVLTF,TGTGCCAGCAGGCAGGGCTCTGGGGCCAACGTCCTGACTTTC